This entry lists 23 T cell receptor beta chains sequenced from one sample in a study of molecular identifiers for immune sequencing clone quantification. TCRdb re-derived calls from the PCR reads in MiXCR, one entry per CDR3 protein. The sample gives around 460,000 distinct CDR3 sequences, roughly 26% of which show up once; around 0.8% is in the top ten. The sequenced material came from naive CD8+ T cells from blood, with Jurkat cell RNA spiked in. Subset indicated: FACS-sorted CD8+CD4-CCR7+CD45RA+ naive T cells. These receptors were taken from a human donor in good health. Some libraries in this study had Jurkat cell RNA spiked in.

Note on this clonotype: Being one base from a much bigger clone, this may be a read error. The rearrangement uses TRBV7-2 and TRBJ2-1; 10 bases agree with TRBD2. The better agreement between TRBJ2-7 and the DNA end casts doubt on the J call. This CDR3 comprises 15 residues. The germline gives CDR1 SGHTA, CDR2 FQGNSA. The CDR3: CASIKGLAFYNEQYF. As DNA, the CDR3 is TGTGCCAGCATAAAGGGACTAGCGTTTTACAATGAGCAGTACTTC.

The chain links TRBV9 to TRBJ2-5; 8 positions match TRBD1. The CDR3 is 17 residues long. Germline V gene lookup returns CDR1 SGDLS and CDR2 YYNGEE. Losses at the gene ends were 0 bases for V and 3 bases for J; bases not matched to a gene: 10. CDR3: CASSVGTGQGRKETQYF. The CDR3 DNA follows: TGTGCCAGCAGCGTAGGGACAGGGCAGGGACGGAAAGAGACCCAGTACTTC.

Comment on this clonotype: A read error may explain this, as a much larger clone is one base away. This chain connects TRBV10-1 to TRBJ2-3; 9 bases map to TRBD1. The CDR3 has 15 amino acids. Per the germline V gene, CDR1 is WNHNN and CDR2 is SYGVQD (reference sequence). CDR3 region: CAGSTGQGNSDTQYF. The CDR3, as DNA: TGCGCCGGCAGTACGGGACAGGGAAATTCAGATACGCAGTATTTT.

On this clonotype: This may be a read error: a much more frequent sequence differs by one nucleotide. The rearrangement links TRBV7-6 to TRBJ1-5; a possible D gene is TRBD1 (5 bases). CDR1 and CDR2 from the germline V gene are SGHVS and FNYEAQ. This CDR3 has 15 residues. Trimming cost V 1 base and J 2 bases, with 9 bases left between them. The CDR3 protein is CASSLEDKGNQPQHF. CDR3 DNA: TGTGCCAGCAGCTTAGAGGACAAGGGCAATCAGCCCCAGCATTTT.

DNA for the CDR3: TGCAGTGCTAGGGGACGGGACAGGGGACCCGAGCAGTACTTC. Amino acids: CSARGRDRGPEQYF. The chain combines TRBV20-1 with TRBJ2-7, with TRBD1 matching 10 bases. CDR1 and CDR2 from the germline V gene are DFQATT and SNEGSKA (reference sequence). This CDR3 spans 14 amino acids. Trimming removed 3 bases from V and 6 bases from J; junction bases left unmatched: 8.

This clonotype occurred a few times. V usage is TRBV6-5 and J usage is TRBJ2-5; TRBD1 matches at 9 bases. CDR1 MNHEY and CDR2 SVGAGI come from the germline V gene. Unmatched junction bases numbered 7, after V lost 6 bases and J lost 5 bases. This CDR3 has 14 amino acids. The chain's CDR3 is CASSQGTGSETQYF. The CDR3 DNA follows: TGTGCCAGCAGCCAGGGGACAGGGTCGGAGACCCAGTACTTC.

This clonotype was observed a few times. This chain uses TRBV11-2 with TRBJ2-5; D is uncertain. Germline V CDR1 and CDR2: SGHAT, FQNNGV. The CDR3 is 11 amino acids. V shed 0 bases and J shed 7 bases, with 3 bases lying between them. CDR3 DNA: TGTGCCAGCAGCTTAGAGCCGACCCAGTACTTC. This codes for CASSLEPTQYF.

The CDR3 DNA sequence: TGTGCCACCCTAGCGGGGGTCTCCTACGAGCAGTACTTC. This encodes CATLAGVSYEQYF. The chain links TRBV2 to TRBJ2-7, with 10 bases identical to TRBD2. This CDR3 is built from 13 residues. Germline-derived CDR1 and CDR2 are SNHLY and FYNNEI. V trimming: 10 bases; J trimming: 0 bases; junction bases outside the gene matches: 3.

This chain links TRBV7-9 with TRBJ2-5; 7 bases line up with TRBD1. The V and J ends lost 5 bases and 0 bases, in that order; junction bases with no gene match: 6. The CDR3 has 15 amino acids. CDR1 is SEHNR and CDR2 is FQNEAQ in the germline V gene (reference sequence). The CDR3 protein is CASSHSTGDQETQYF. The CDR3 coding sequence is TGTGCCAGCAGCCATTCCACAGGGGACCAAGAGACCCAGTACTTC. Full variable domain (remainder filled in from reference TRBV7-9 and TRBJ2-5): DTGVSQNPRHKITKRGQNVTFRCDPISEHNRLYWYRQTLGQGPEFLTYFQNEAQLEKSRLLSDRFSAERPKGSFSTLEIQRTEQGDSAMYLCASSHSTGDQETQYFGPGTRLLVL.

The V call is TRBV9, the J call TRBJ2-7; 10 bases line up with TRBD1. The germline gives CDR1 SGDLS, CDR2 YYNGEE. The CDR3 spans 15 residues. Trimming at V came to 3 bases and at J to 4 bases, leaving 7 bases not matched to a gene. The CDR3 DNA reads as TGTGCCAGCAGCGGCGATGGGGACAGGGGTTACGAGCAGTACTTC. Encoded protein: CASSGDGDRGYEQYF.

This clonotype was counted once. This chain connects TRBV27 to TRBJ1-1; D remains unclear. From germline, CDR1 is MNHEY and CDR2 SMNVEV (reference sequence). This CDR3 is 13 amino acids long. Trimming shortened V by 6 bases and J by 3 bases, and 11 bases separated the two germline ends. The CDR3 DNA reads TGTGCCAGCAGCCTGACGACGGACACTGAAGCTTTCTTT. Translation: CASSLTTDTEAFF.

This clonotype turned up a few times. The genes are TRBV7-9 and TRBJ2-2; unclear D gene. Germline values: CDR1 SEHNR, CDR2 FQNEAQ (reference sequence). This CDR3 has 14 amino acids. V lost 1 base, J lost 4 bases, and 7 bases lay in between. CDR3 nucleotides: TGTGCCAGCAGCTTAGTCCAGAGCACCGGGGAGCTGTTTTTT. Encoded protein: CASSLVQSTGELFF.

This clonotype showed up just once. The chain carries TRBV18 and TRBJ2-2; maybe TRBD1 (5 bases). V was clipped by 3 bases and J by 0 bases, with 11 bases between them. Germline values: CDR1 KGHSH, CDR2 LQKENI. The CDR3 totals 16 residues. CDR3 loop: CASSPQGAPNTGELFF. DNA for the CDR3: TGTGCCAGCTCACCTCAGGGCGCCCCGAACACCGGGGAGCTGTTTTTT.

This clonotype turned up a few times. The CDR3 nucleotides read TGCGCCAGCAGCCAAGAGTACAGCGACTACGAGCAGTACTTC. Translated: CASSQEYSDYEQYF. This chain connects TRBV4-3 to TRBJ2-7, with D hard to call. The germline V and J ends were trimmed by 0 bases and 3 bases, with 9 bases remaining between them. Germline assignment: CDR1 LGHNA and CDR2 YSLEER. CDR3 length equals 14 residues.

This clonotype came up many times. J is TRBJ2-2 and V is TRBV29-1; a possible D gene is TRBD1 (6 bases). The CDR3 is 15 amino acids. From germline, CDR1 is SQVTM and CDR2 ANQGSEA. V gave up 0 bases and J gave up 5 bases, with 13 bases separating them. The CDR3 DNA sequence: TGCAGCGTTGAAGACCAGGACAGAGGAACCGGGGAGCTGTTTTTT. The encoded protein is CSVEDQDRGTGELFF.

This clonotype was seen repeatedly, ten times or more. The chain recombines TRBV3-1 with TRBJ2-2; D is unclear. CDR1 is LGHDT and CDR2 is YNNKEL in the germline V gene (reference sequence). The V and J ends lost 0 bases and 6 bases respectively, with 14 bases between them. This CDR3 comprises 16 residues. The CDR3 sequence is CASSQDPGIGPGELFF. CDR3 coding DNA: TGTGCCAGCAGCCAAGATCCGGGCATAGGCCCCGGGGAGCTGTTTTTT.

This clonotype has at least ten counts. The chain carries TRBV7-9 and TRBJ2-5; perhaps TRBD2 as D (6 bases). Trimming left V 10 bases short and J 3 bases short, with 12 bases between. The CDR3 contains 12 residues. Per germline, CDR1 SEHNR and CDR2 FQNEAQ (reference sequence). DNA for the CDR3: TGTGCCATACAGCCGGGGGAAGAGACCCAGTACTTC. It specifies CAIQPGEETQYF.

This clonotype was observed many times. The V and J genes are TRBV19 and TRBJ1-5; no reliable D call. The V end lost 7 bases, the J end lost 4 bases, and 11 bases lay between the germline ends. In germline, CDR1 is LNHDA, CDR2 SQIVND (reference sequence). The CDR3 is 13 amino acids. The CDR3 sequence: CASTMTLNQPQHF. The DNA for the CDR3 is TGTGCCAGTACCATGACCCTAAATCAGCCCCAGCATTTT.

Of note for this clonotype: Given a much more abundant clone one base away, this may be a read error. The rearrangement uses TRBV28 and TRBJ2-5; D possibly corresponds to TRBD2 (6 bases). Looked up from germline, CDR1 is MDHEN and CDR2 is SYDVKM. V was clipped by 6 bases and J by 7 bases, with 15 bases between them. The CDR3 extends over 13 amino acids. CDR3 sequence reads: CASRPTSLGTQYF. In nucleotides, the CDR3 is TGTGCCAGCAGACCTACTAGCTTGGGGACCCAGTACTTC.

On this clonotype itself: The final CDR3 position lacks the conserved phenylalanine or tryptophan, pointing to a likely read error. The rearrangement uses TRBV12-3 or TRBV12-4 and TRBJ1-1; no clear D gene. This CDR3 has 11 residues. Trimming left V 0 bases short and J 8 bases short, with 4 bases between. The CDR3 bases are TGTGCCAGCAGTTTAGCAGGGGAAGCTTTCCTT. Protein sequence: CASSLAGEAFL.

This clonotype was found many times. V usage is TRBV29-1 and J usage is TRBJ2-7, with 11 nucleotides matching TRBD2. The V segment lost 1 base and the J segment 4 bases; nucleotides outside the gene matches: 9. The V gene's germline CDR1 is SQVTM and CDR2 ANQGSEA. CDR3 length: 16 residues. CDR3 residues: CSVEGGTSGWGYEQYF. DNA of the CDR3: TGCAGCGTTGAAGGGGGGACTAGCGGCTGGGGGTACGAGCAGTACTTC.

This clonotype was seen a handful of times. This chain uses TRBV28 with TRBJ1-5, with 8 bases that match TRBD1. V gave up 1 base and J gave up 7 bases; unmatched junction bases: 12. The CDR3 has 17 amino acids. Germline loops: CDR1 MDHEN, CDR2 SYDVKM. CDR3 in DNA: TGTGCCAGCAGTTTATACCCAGACAGGGGCTCGGAGCAGCCCCAGCATTTT. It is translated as CASSLYPDRGSEQPQHF.

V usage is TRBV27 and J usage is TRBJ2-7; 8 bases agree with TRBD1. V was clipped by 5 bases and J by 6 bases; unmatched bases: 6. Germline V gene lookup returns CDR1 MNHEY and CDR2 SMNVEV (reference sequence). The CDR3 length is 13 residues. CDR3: CASSMTGELEQYF. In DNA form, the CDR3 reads TGTGCCAGCAGTATGACAGGGGAACTCGAGCAGTACTTC.